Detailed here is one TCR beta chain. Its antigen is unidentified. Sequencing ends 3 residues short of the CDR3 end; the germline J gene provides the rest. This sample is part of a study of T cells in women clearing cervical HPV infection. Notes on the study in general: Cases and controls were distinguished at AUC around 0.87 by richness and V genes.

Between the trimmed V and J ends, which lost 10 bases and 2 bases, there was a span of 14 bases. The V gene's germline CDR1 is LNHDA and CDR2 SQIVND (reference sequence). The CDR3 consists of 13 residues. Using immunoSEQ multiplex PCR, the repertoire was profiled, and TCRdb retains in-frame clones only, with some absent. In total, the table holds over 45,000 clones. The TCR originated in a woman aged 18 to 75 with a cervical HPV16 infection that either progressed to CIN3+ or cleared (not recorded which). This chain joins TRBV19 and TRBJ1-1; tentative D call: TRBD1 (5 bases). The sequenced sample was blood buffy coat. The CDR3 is CAILGQGNTEAFF. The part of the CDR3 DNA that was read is TGTGCCATCCTCGGGCAGGGCAACACTGAA.